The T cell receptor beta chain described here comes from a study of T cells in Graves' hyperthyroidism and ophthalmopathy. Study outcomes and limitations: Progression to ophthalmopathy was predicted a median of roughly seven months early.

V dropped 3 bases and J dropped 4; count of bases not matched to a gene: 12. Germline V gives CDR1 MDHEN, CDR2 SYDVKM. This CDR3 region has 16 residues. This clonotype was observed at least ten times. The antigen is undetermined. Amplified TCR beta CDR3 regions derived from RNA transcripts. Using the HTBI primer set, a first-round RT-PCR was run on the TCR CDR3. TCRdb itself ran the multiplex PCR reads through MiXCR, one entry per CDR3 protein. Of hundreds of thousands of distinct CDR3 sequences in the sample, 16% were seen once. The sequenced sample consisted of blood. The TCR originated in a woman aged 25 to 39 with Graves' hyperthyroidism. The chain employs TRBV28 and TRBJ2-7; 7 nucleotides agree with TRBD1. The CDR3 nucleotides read TGTGCCAGCAGTTTCCCCGACAGGGCTAACGGGTACGAGCAGTACTTC. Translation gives CASSFPDRANGYEQYF.